The TCR beta chain described here comes from a study of T-cell reconstitution after alpha-beta-depleted transplantation in children. Construction of the TCRbeta library involved unique molecular identifiers. MiXCR, applied by TCRdb to the PCR reads, yields one record per CDR3 protein. This table has nearly 550,000 distinct CDR3 sequences, about 17% appearing once. This CDR3 region has 16 residues. CDR1 is DFQATT and CDR2 is SNEGSKA in the germline V gene (reference sequence). V was pared by 0 bases and J by 1 base, with 12 bases between. This receptor was obtained from a human donor who donated a stem cell graft to a child with acute lymphoblastic leukemia. The V call is TRBV20-1, the J call TRBJ2-2, with a possible D match to TRBD2 (6 bases). This specimen consisted of PBMCs from the stem cell graft donor, obtained from the stem cell graft. CDR3 protein: CSARDLVSGNTGELFF. CDR3 DNA: TGCAGTGCTAGAGATCTAGTTAGCGGGAACACCGGGGAGCTGTTTTTT.